This entry lists 10 T cell receptor beta chains sequenced from one sample in a study of long-term antiretroviral therapy in people with HIV. Samples were assayed with immunoSEQ v3.0 at survey level. Profiling relied on immunoSEQ multiplex PCR, and the TCRdb table lists in-frame clones only, not all of them. The sample has some 16,000 clones, 85% seen once; the top ten hold about 5.2%. This specimen was unsorted PBMCs, taken 0.5 years after starting antiretroviral therapy. These receptors all come from a woman in her thirties or forties with HIV.

V gene TRBV7-9 combines with J gene TRBJ2-3; D uncertain. This CDR3 contains 11 residues. V was shortened by 6 bases and J by 3 bases, with 4 bases between the two germline ends. Germline CDR1 is SEHNR and CDR2 is FQNEAQ (reference sequence). The CDR3 protein is CASSLTDTQYF. The DNA for the CDR3 is TGTGCCAGCAGTCTAACAGATACGCAGTATTTT.

This chain connects TRBV6-6 to TRBJ2-2; D might be TRBD1 or TRBD2, each matching 5 bases. This CDR3 contains 12 residues. Germline CDR1 reads MNHNY; CDR2 reads SVGAGI (reference sequence). Trimming stripped 8 bases from V and 6 bases from J, with 10 bases between. DNA of the CDR3: TGTGCCAGCTTTGGGGGAGCCGGGGAGCTGTTTTTT. As protein: CASFGGAGELFF.

The chain is built from TRBV27 and TRBJ1-1, with a possible D match to TRBD1 (6 bases). The CDR3 covers 13 residues. Deletions cut 8 bases from V and 2 bases from J, with 12 bases between. Germline-derived CDR1 and CDR2 are MNHEY and SMNVEV (reference sequence). Here the CDR3 DNA reads TGTGCCAGCGGTGGACAGCTAAACACTGAAGCTTTCTTT. This codes for CASGGQLNTEAFF.

This clone has just one count. The genes are TRBV6-5 and TRBJ2-3; D is undetermined. Deletions cut 6 bases from V and 2 bases from J, with 12 bases between. This CDR3 contains 14 residues. Germline V gives CDR1 MNHEY, CDR2 SVGAGI. The CDR3 bases are TGTGCCAGCAGCCTGCGTTTAGCCACAGATACGCAGTATTTT. This gives the protein CASSLRLATDTQYF.

The V gene is TRBV7-2, the J gene TRBJ2-7, with 7 bases lining up with TRBD2. CDR1 and CDR2 (germline): SGHTA, FQGNSA. CDR3 length equals 15 residues. V gave up 5 bases and J gave up 0 bases; unmatched junction bases: 7. The CDR3 coding sequence is TGTGCCAGCAGCCCCCAGGCTAGCGGCTCCTACGAGCAGTACTTC. Amino acids: CASSPQASGSYEQYF.

The chain employs TRBV11-2 and TRBJ2-3; D unresolved. Trimming left V 1 base short and J 3 bases short, with 2 bases between. Germline V gene data show CDR1 as SGHAT and CDR2 as FQNNGV. This CDR3 has 12 residues. In DNA, the CDR3 is TGTGCCAGCAGCTTAGTTACAGATACGCAGTATTTT. Translated: CASSLVTDTQYF.

This clone was counted a few times. The V and J genes are TRBV13 and TRBJ2-1, with a weak D call TRBD2 (5 bases). Trimming removed 5 bases at V and 5 bases at J, with 16 bases between. The CDR3 sequence is 15 residues long. From germline, CDR1 is PRHDT and CDR2 FYEKMQ (reference sequence). CDR3 DNA: TGTGCCAGCAGCACCTGGGAGAATCAAAACAATGAGCAGTTCTTC. Protein: CASSTWENQNNEQFF. Looking up the rest from reference TRBV13 and TRBJ2-1 gives the full variable domain: AAGVIQSPRHLIKEKRETATLKCYPIPRHDTVYWYQQGPGQDPQFLISFYEKMQSDKGSIPDRFSAQQFSDYHSELNMSSLELGDSALYFCASSTWENQNNEQFFGPGTRLTVL.

The genes are TRBV7-2 and TRBJ2-1; tentatively, D is TRBD2 (5 bases). V lost 3 bases and J lost 7, with 16 bases in between. The V gene's germline CDR1 is SGHTA and CDR2 FQGNSA. The CDR3 length is 15 residues. Here the CDR3 reads CASSFEGLGTNEQFF. The CDR3 DNA reads as TGTGCCAGCAGCTTCGAGGGCCTTGGTACGAATGAGCAGTTCTTC.

This clone is a singleton in its sample. The rearrangement uses TRBV9 and TRBJ2-7; 11 bases are shared with TRBD2. This CDR3 spans 16 amino acids. Germline CDR1 SGDLS, CDR2 YYNGEE. V lost 0 bases to trimming and J lost 7 bases; unmatched junction nucleotides: 9. CDR3 residues: CASSVGTSGPPREQYF. The DNA of the CDR3 is TGTGCCAGCAGCGTAGGGACTAGCGGGCCCCCTCGTGAGCAGTACTTC.

The chain recombines TRBV5-6 with TRBJ2-1; maybe TRBD1 (6 bases). With 0 bases removed from V and 6 bases from J, the gap between germline ends came to 13 bases. CDR1 and CDR2 from the germline V gene are SGHDT and YYEEEE. The CDR3 has 15 amino acids. In nucleotides, the CDR3 is TGTGCCAGCAGCTTGGAACAGGGAAACGCCAATGAGCAGTTCTTC. It codes for CASSLEQGNANEQFF.